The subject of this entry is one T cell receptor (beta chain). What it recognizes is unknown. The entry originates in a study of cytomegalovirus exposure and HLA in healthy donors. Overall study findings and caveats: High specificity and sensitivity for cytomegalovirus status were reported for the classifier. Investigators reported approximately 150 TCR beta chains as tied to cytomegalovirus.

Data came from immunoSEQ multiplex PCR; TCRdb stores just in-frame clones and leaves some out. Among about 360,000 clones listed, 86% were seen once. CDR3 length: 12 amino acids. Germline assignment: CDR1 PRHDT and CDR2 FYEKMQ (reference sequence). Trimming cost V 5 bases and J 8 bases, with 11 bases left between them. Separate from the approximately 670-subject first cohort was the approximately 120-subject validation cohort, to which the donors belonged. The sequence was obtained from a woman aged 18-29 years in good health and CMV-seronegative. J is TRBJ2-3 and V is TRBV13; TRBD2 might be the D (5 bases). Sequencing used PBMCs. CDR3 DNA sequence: TGTGCCAGCAGCGACGGGAACCCTACGCAGTATTTT. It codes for CASSDGNPTQYF.